Here is one T cell receptor (beta chain) with its context. The count of this clonotype is one. What antigen it recognizes has not been identified. No much larger clone exists at a distance of one base, and base qualities are not known. A lone read gives weak evidence. The sample comes from a study of T cells after yellow fever vaccination (dated by TCRdb to the late 2010s). Notes on the research overall: The SMART-Seq v4 Ultra Low Input RNA kit was used to prepare libraries from fractions with low cell numbers. To track T-cell clones before and after primary and booster YFV17D yellow fever vaccination, bulk TCR alpha and beta repertoires were sequenced longitudinally. Bulk PBMC replicates and cell subsets were isolated from blood drawn at multiple timepoints before and after both primary and secondary immunization. Two healthy male donors, one aged 18 to 30 and one aged 30 to 40 years, made up the cohort. What the research found in general, with its limitations: Compared with the primary T-cell response, the secondary T-cell response was faster but weaker, reaching its peak on day 5 rather than on day 15. FACS-sorted repertoires could contain abundant contaminating clonotypes from the bulk population, so computational filtering was required. After the booster, most clones that had expanded after primary vaccination were detected again (around 97% of CD4 and 88% of CD8), suggesting broad maintenance of memory. Because the study included only two donors, the extent to which the findings can be generalized is limited. A small fraction of clonotypes appeared in both the CD4 and CD8 compartments, likely as a result of convergent recombination.

TCR cDNA was synthesized by 5'RACE template switching, which introduced a universal primer site and unique molecular identifiers. Priming for cDNA synthesis came from both the TCR alpha and TCR beta constant segments. Two PCR steps were used to amplify libraries, with sample barcodes and sequencing adapters being added in the second step. Sequencing of libraries was performed on Illumina HiSeq 2500 (2x100 bp) or NovaSeq (2x150 bp). The source study handled its data this way. Demultiplexing of reads and collapsing into UMI consensus sequences were performed with MIGEC, and V(D)J alignment was carried out with MiXCR. Using edgeR on replicate PBMC samples, clonotypes were called vaccine-responding if FDR was below 0.01 and the log2 fold change was above 5 up to day 15. Bulk clonotypes were assigned CD4 or CD8 identity according to which sequenced CD4 or CD8 repertoire held them at higher abundance. TCRdb reran the public reads through fastp at Q25 and MiXCR, keeping productive beta chains. Entries that share a CDR3 protein sequence are merged under the most common genes and DNA. The authors' filters were not applied to this entry. The sample yields under 600,000 distinct CDR3 sequences; just over 20% were counted once. Less than 20% of the sample belongs to the ten largest clones.

The treatment or condition label, as the study defines it: live attenuated yellow fever vaccine strain. Two biological replicates of bulk PBMCs were collected at each blood-draw timepoint. A standard Ficoll-Paque protocol was used to isolate PBMCs from peripheral blood. TriZol was used to extract RNA from bulk PBMCs, CD4 and CD8 fractions, and dextramer-positive and dextramer-negative fractions. This TCR was recovered from a man between 18 and 29 years old who received the YFV17D yellow fever vaccine. The sequencing here drew on PBMCs, taken less than 25 days after the first yellow fever vaccination.

The CDR3 corresponds to CASSLFGDEYTEAFF. In nucleotide form, the sequence is TGCGCCAGCAGCTTGTTCGGGGACGAGTACACTGAAGCTTTCTTT. The receptor chain draws on TRBV5-1 and TRBJ1-1; a tentative D match to TRBD1 spans 5 bases. The CDR3 runs 15 amino acids, cysteine and phenylalanine included. The DNA shown is the 45-base CDR3, in frame from base 1. According to the germline V gene, CDR1 reads SGHRS and CDR2 reads YFSETQ. At the junction V is shortened by 1 base and J by 3 bases, with 13 bases in between.